This T cell receptor (beta chain) was retrieved from a study of shared clonotypes between healthy human individuals. In the study's own analysis: Junction-only sequences produced by ImmunoSEQ had no quality scores, so filtering differed. This table comes from immunoSEQ multiplex PCR, and its TCRdb copy is limited to in-frame clones, with some not included. V, J and clone size derive from that table, while D and trimming were established from the DNA sequence. The sample lists roughly 660,000 clones, about 92% occurring once. To make CD8 memory, CD45RO+ cells were put together with CCR7-negative CD45RA+ TemRA cells. Findings and limits, study-wide: Rarefaction exposed incomplete sorted-subset sequencing despite large depth.

A word on this clone: What it recognizes is unknown. Germline is not matched at one junction end, which may reflect a read error.

Sequencing was carried out using memory CD8+ T cells from PBMCs. Documented subset: CD45RO+ cells pooled with CCR7-negative TemRA cells. This sequence was found in a man between 18 and 29 years old in good health. Some clones in this sample may be carry-over from other donors' samples.

CDR3 in amino acids: CSAERESRSVF. In nucleotides, the CDR3 is TGCAGTGCTGAGCGGGAGAGTAGAAGTGTCTTC. The V call is TRBV20-1, the J call TRBJ2-1; 8 positions match TRBD2. Per germline, CDR1 DFQATT and CDR2 SNEGSKA (reference sequence). The CDR3 is 11 residues long.